The 26 T cell receptor beta chains presented below share a single source sample, sequenced in a study of shared clonotypes between healthy human individuals. Repertoires were generated with immunoSEQ multiplex PCR, while TCRdb's copy carries only in-frame clones and drops some. The sample includes about 2.4 million clones, approximately 94% of them seen just once. Sequencing input: naive CD4+ T cells sorted from blood. This sample's subset: CD45RA+ positively selected. These receptors originate from a young man in good health.

Of note for this clone: Other nucleotide sequences from this sample produce the same CDR3. The chain has TRBV5-1 and TRBJ2-7; no clear D. Germline loops: CDR1 SGHRS, CDR2 YFSETQ. V dropped 1 base and J dropped 2 bases, with 10 bases sitting between them. This CDR3 region has 14 residues. As DNA, the CDR3 is TGCGCCAGCAGCTTGAGTTCCGGTACCTACGAGCAGTACTTC. It codes for CASSLSSGTYEQYF.

This clone has a single count. The same CDR3 also results from other DNA sequences found in this sample. The chain joins TRBV7-9 to TRBJ2-7, with 7 nucleotides matching TRBD1. There are 13 residues in the CDR3. Germline V gene sequence: CDR1 SEHNR, CDR2 FQNEAQ (reference sequence). V was clipped by 3 bases and J by 3 bases; unmatched bases: 2. The CDR3 here is CASSLGDSYEQYF. Written as DNA, the CDR3 is TGTGCCAGCAGCTTGGGGGACAGCTACGAGCAGTACTTC.

The chain links TRBV14 to TRBJ2-3, with 10 bases aligning to TRBD2. The V gene end was trimmed by 1 base and the J gene end by 0 bases; junction bases not matched to a gene: 7. This CDR3 comprises 18 residues. Looked up from germline, CDR1 is SGHDN and CDR2 is FVKESK. CDR3 nucleotide sequence: TGTGCCAGCAGCCAAGGGACTAGCGGAACAGCTAGCACAGATACGCAGTATTTT. Translating it yields CASSQGTSGTASTDTQYF.

About this clone: The junction differs from germline at one of its ends, possibly a read error. This chain connects TRBV6-6 to TRBJ1-5; 9 bases fit TRBD1. Germline loops: CDR1 MNHNY, CDR2 SVGAGI (reference sequence). CDR3 size: 13 residues. CDR3 loop: CASSYSFDRGLSF. CDR3 nucleotide sequence: TGTGCCAGCAGTTACTCCTTCGACAGGGGGTTATCTTTT.

The CDR3 spells CASSLSQATDTQYF. The CDR3 DNA reads as TGTGCCAGCAGCTTATCCCAGGCCACAGATACGCAGTATTTT. The chain joins TRBV7-9 to TRBJ2-3, with D unclear. The V end lost 2 bases, the J end lost 2 bases, and 8 bases lay between the germline ends. Germline V gene data show CDR1 as SEHNR and CDR2 as FQNEAQ (reference sequence). The CDR3 has 14 amino acids.

This chain connects TRBV6-1 to TRBJ1-2, with 7 bases fitting TRBD1. Germline values: CDR1 MNHNS, CDR2 SASEGT. Germline trimming cut 3 bases from V and 5 bases from J; bases unmatched to any gene: 9. The CDR3 length is 15 residues. CDR3 amino acids: CASSDTGAPGYGYTF. CDR3 coding DNA: TGTGCCAGCAGTGATACAGGGGCCCCAGGTTATGGCTACACCTTC.

This clone appeared a single time. The chain has TRBV2 and TRBJ1-1; D uncertain. The length of the CDR3 is 14 residues. Per germline, CDR1 SNHLY and CDR2 FYNNEI. V lost 5 bases to trimming and J lost 1 base, with 11 bases between them. The CDR3 loop reads CASSWVQENTEAFF. In DNA form, the CDR3 reads TGTGCCAGCAGTTGGGTCCAGGAGAACACTGAAGCTTTCTTT.

The chain employs TRBV5-8 and TRBJ1-2; no clear D gene. The CDR3 length is 13 residues. Germline CDR1 reads SGHTS; CDR2 reads YDEGEE. Trimming shortened V by 0 bases and J by 3 bases, and 6 bases separated the two germline ends. The CDR3 sequence is CASSLAVYYGYTF. The CDR3 coding sequence is TGTGCCAGCAGCTTGGCCGTTTACTATGGCTACACCTTC.

This chain joins TRBV7-9 and TRBJ2-5; D possibly matches TRBD1 or TRBD2 (5 bases each). CDR1 is SEHNR and CDR2 is FQNEAQ in the germline V gene (reference sequence). The CDR3 has 15 amino acids. Trimming shortened V by 1 base and J by 0 bases, and 9 bases separated the two germline ends. The CDR3 DNA is TGTGCCAGCAGCTTAGGGGACGCCAACCAAGAGACCCAGTACTTC. It is translated as CASSLGDANQETQYF.

The gene calls are TRBV10-3 and TRBJ1-5, with D tentatively TRBD1 (6 bases). Germline CDR1 ENHRY, CDR2 SYGVKD. Between the trimmed V and J ends, which lost 4 bases and 7 bases, there was a span of 17 bases. The CDR3 length is 15 residues. As DNA, the CDR3 is TGTGCCATCAGTGGAGGGGACACCCTGACCCAGCCCCAGCATTTT. Translating gives CAISGGDTLTQPQHF.

The V gene is TRBV7-2, the J gene TRBJ2-3, with TRBD2 matching over 9 bases. V shed 4 bases, J shed 5 bases, and the junction held 10 bases outside the gene matches. Germline V lookup: CDR1 SGHTA, CDR2 FQGNSA. There are 16 residues in the CDR3. CDR3 DNA sequence: TGTGCCAGCAGCTCTGTCGGCGGGGGGGCCGGAGATACGCAGTATTTT. Protein sequence: CASSSVGGGAGDTQYF.

CDR3 amino acids: CASSYGTWGSYEQFF. The CDR3 bases are TGTGCCAGCAGTTATGGGACTTGGGGGTCGTATGAGCAGTTCTTC. The chain uses TRBV6-6 and TRBJ2-1; tentative D call: TRBD2 (6 bases). Looked up from germline, CDR1 is MNHNY and CDR2 is SVGAGI (reference sequence). Trimming took 3 bases from V and 8 from J, leaving 17 bases between them. This CDR3 has 15 amino acids.

This rearrangement joins TRBV2 to TRBJ2-1, with D maybe TRBD1 (5 bases). V dropped 4 bases and J dropped 6 bases, with 13 bases sitting between them. Germline CDR1 reads SNHLY; CDR2 reads FYNNEI. This CDR3 has 14 amino acids. The CDR3 region is CASSAFGALNEQFF. CDR3 in DNA: TGTGCCAGCAGTGCTTTTGGGGCCCTCAATGAGCAGTTCTTC. Based on the CDR3 plus reference TRBV2 and TRBJ2-1, the full variable domain is EPEVTQTPSHQVTQMGQEVILRCVPISNHLYFYWYRQILGQKVEFLVSFYNNEISEKSEIFDDQFSVERPDGSNFTLKIRSTKLEDSAMYFCASSAFGALNEQFFGPGTRLTVL.

This clone is a singleton in its sample. The chain joins TRBV7-2 to TRBJ2-7, with D tentatively TRBD1 (5 bases). The CDR3 consists of 15 residues. CDR1 and CDR2 (germline): SGHTA, FQGNSA. V dropped 3 bases and J dropped 0 bases, with 12 bases sitting between them. The CDR3 is CASSFADRASYEQYF. The CDR3 nucleotides read TGTGCCAGCAGCTTTGCCGACAGAGCCTCCTACGAGCAGTACTTC. Full variable domain (missing parts from reference TRBV7-2 and TRBJ2-7): GAGVSQSPSNKVTEKGKDVELRCDPISGHTALYWYRQSLGQGLEFLIYFQGNSAPDKSGLPSDRFSAERTGGSVSTLTIQRTQQEDSAVYLCASSFADRASYEQYFGPGTRLTVT.

The V call is TRBV6-6, the J call TRBJ1-2, with unresolved D. CDR1 is MNHNY, CDR2 SVGAGI, per germline (reference sequence). The CDR3 runs 12 residues. Between the trimmed V and J ends, which lost 5 bases and 4 bases, there was a span of 8 bases. The CDR3 protein is CASSPDTYGYTF. CDR3 DNA: TGTGCCAGCAGTCCCGACACCTATGGCTACACCTTC.

Points on this clone: Other DNA sequences from this sample encode an identical CDR3 as well. This chain joins TRBV5-6 and TRBJ2-3; TRBD1 is a possible D gene (5 bases). The V end was cut by 0 bases, the J end by 2 bases, with 7 bases between. The CDR3 has 14 residues. CDR1 and CDR2 (germline): SGHDT, YYEEEE. In DNA, the CDR3 is TGTGCCAGCAGCTTGGGTGGGGCCACAGATACGCAGTATTTT. It is translated as CASSLGGATDTQYF.

The rearrangement joins TRBV5-6 to TRBJ1-5; TRBD1 is a possible D gene (5 bases). Trimming stripped 3 bases from V and 1 base from J, with 17 bases between. Germline-derived CDR1 and CDR2 are SGHDT and YYEEEE. The CDR3 extends over 17 amino acids. This CDR3 is CASSSGPRSKSNQPQHF. The CDR3 DNA reads TGTGCCAGCAGCTCGGGACCCAGAAGTAAGAGCAATCAGCCCCAGCATTTT. Complete variable domain (other parts from reference TRBV5-6 and TRBJ1-5): DAGVTQSPTHLIKTRGQQVTLRCSPKSGHDTVSWYQQALGQGPQFIFQYYEEEERQRGNFPDRFSGHQFPNYSSELNVNALLLGDSALYLCASSSGPRSKSNQPQHFGDGTRLSIL.

The chain is built from TRBV5-1 and TRBJ1-6; no firm D call. Germline CDR1 is SGHRS and CDR2 is YFSETQ. This CDR3 has 16 amino acids. Trimming pared 0 bases from V and 6 bases from J, leaving 13 bases between. Here the CDR3 reads CASSLVTGNINSPLHF. The DNA for the CDR3 is TGCGCCAGCAGCTTGGTAACGGGGAACATTAATTCACCCCTCCACTTT.

V gene TRBV5-5 combines with J gene TRBJ2-2; D is undetermined. V was pared by 0 bases and J by 1 base, with 4 bases between. Germline CDR1 is SGHKS and CDR2 is YYEKEE (reference sequence). The CDR3 has 14 residues. CDR3 in amino acids: CASSLALNTGELFF. CDR3 bases: TGTGCCAGCAGCTTGGCTCTGAACACCGGGGAGCTGTTTTTT.

This rearrangement joins TRBV30 to TRBJ1-4, with D possibly TRBD1 on 5 matching bases. This CDR3 has 13 residues. V was pared by 0 bases and J by 10 bases, with 12 bases between. Germline-derived CDR1 and CDR2 are GTSNPN and SVGIG (reference sequence). The CDR3 sequence is CAWSVAAGGKLFF. DNA of the CDR3: TGTGCCTGGAGTGTGGCGGCGGGGGGAAAACTGTTTTTT. The full variable domain, with the rest looked up from reference TRBV30 and TRBJ1-4, is SQTIHQWPATLVQPVGSPLSLECTVEGTSNPNLYWYRQAAGRGLQLLFYSVGIGQISSEVPQNLSASRPQDRQFILSSKKLLLSDSGFYLCAWSVAAGGKLFFGSGTQLSVL.

This chain joins TRBV18 and TRBJ1-3; 10 positions agree with TRBD1. The junction had 8 bases not matched to a gene; V was cut back by 0 bases and J by 0 bases. The CDR3 consists of 19 residues. Germline V CDR1 and CDR2: KGHSH, LQKENI. CDR3 protein: CASSPPGQGIESSGNTIYF. The CDR3 DNA reads as TGTGCCAGCTCACCACCGGGACAGGGGATCGAGAGCTCTGGAAACACCATATATTTT.

This chain links TRBV11-2 with TRBJ1-1; D is unclear. V gave up 5 bases and J gave up 0 bases, with 7 bases separating them. This CDR3 spans 13 amino acids. The germline CDR1 and CDR2 sequences are SGHAT and FQNNGV. The DNA for the CDR3 is TGTGCCAGCAGCCCACCAGTGAACACTGAAGCTTTCTTT. As protein: CASSPPVNTEAFF.

The chain combines TRBV19 with TRBJ1-4; TRBD1 matches at 7 bases. Unmatched junction bases numbered 5, after V lost 9 bases and J lost 7 bases. This CDR3 region has 12 residues. Germline V gene data show CDR1 as LNHDA and CDR2 as SQIVND (reference sequence). The CDR3 sequence is CASRGYGEKLFF. The DNA for the CDR3 is TGTGCCAGCAGGGGGTACGGTGAAAAACTGTTTTTT.

This clone was detected only a few times. The chain couples TRBV10-1 to TRBJ1-1; D might be TRBD1 (5 bases). CDR3 length: 15 residues. CDR1 is WNHNN and CDR2 is SYGVQD in the germline V gene (reference sequence). Trimming stripped 0 bases from V and 4 bases from J, with 12 bases between. CDR3 amino acids: CASSESIWGVTEAFF. The DNA for the CDR3 is TGCGCCAGCAGTGAGTCGATCTGGGGGGTCACTGAAGCTTTCTTT.

Regarding this clone: Other DNA sequences of this sample code for an identical CDR3. The chain combines TRBV7-3 with TRBJ2-3, with TRBD2 identical over 11 bases. CDR1 is SGHTA, CDR2 FQGTGA, per germline. V was pared by 3 bases and J by 2 bases, with 1 base of the junction left unmatched. The CDR3 contains 15 residues. This CDR3 is CASSFSGGDTDTQYF. In nucleotides, the CDR3 is TGTGCCAGCAGCTTTAGCGGGGGGGACACAGATACGCAGTATTTT. The full variable domain, with the rest looked up from reference TRBV7-3 and TRBJ2-3, is GAGVSQTPSNKVTEKGKYVELRCDPISGHTALYWYRQSLGQGPEFLIYFQGTGAADDSGLPNDRFFAVRPEGSVSTLKIQRTERGDSAVYLCASSFSGGDTDTQYFGPGTRLTVL.

V and J are TRBV27 and TRBJ2-3; the match to TRBD2 covers 7 bases. Germline V CDR1 and CDR2: MNHEY, SMNVEV (reference sequence). There are 15 residues in the CDR3. V was clipped by 7 bases and J by 2 bases; unmatched bases: 9. CDR3 DNA: TGTGCCAGCACCCTTCGCGGGAGAGACACAGATACGCAGTATTTT. Translation: CASTLRGRDTDTQYF.